What follows describes a single T cell receptor beta chain. Its target is unknown. Pregnant or lactating patients were excluded, as were those with uncontrolled infection or other autoimmune disease. Fresh 10 ml peripheral blood yielded PBMCs. The sample originates from a study of T cells in Graves' hyperthyroidism and ophthalmopathy. General observations from the study: A model of 13 V-J pairs discriminated ophthalmopathy from stable hyperthyroidism.

From RNA transcripts, TCR beta CDR3 regions were amplified. First-round RT-PCR targeting the TCR CDR3 was performed with the HTBI primer set. TCRdb reprocessed the multiplex PCR reads via MiXCR and lists one record per CDR3 protein. The sample lists some 800,000 distinct CDR3 sequences, roughly 40% occurring once. The specimen sequenced was blood. The source is a man between 18 and 35 years old with Graves' hyperthyroidism.

The CDR3 bases are TGTGCCAGCAGCTACGGGGAGTCAACCTTCTCCTACGAGCAGTACTTC. This encodes CASSYGESTFSYEQYF. The rearrangement joins TRBV7-9 to TRBJ2-7; tentative D call: TRBD2 (5 bases). The CDR3 is 16 residues long. Germline values: CDR1 SEHNR, CDR2 FQNEAQ (reference sequence). Trimming left V 4 bases short and J 0 bases short, with 16 bases between.